The T cell receptor beta chain described here comes from a study of blood T cell repertoires in COVID-19. About the study: Sites in the United States, Italy and Spain provided acute and convalescent COVID-19 samples. T cells, B-cell-depleted T cells, or PBMCs provided the cDNA or gDNA that served as material.

In the original analysis: Amplified reference gene primers provided the basis for estimating nucleated cell counts. Repertoires were generated with immunoSEQ multiplex PCR, while TCRdb's copy carries only in-frame clones and drops some. For V, J and clone size, that table is used; D and trimming come from the DNA. The sample consists of hundreds of thousands of clones, roughly 90% of them appearing once. Germline V CDR1 and CDR2: SEHNR, FQNEAQ (reference sequence). The CDR3 loop spans 16 amino acids. J gave up 7 bases and V 5 bases, and 9 bases lay outside the gene matches. The material sequenced was peripheral blood. The chain links TRBV7-9 to TRBJ2-1; TRBD2 aligns across 12 bases. This sequence originates from a woman aged 25 to 45 with acute or convalescent COVID-19. The CDR3 reads CASSTYLAGGPNEQFF. In DNA form, the CDR3 reads TGTGCCAGCAGCACCTACCTAGCGGGGGGGCCGAATGAGCAGTTCTTC.